This passage covers 2 T cell receptor beta chains from one sample sequenced in a study of control samples from healthy donors and cancer patients. Here immunoSEQ multiplex PCR was the method, and the copy in TCRdb shows in-frame clones only, minus some. The data hold more than 120,000 clones, with 75% to 95% observed a single time. The sequenced sample was blood. Receptors originate from a man younger than 40 in good health.

The chain joins TRBV5-4 to TRBJ1-2; 8 bases agree with TRBD1. V lost 0 bases, J lost 8 bases, and 6 bases stayed unmatched. This CDR3 contains 14 residues. The germline V gene has CDR1 SGHNT and CDR2 YYREEE (reference sequence). The CDR3 nucleotides are TGTGCCAGCAGCTTGGCCAGGGGGCAGGCAGGCTACACCTTC. As protein: CASSLARGQAGYTF. The whole variable domain, filled in from reference TRBV5-4 and TRBJ1-2, reads ETGVTQSPTHLIKTRGQQVTLRCSSQSGHNTVSWYQQALGQGPQFIFQYYREEENGRGNFPPRFSGLQFPNYSSELNVNALELDDSALYLCASSLARGQAGYTFGSGTRLTVV.

J is TRBJ2-3 and V is TRBV7-2; D may be TRBD2 (7 bases). V was cut by 1 base and J by 2 bases, with 10 bases left in between. There are 15 residues in the CDR3. Germline loops: CDR1 SGHTA, CDR2 FQGNSA. In DNA, the CDR3 is TGTGCCAGCAGCTTAGTGGGGGGGCACACAGATACGCAGTATTTT. The encoded protein is CASSLVGGHTDTQYF.